This T cell receptor (beta chain) was captured in a study of HIV-infected children after antiretroviral therapy interruption. Regarding the study as a whole: After treatment interruption started, naive CD4+ CDR3 overlap across time points dropped.

The sample holds many counts of this clonotype. Its specificity is not known. An end of the junction does not agree with germline; a read error may underlie this. Treatment noted: PENTA 11 planned treatment interruption arm or continuous ART arm. A 3' RACE protocol on RNA, with unique molecular identifiers, produced the TCR library. In TCRdb, the 3' RACE reads were re-called with MiXCR into one record per CDR3 protein. This sample has about 86,000 distinct CDR3 sequences; 6% to 8.5% occur once, and the top ten carry around 1.1%. CDR3 length: 17 amino acids. Germline values: CDR1 MGHRA, CDR2 YSYEKL. The sequenced sample was CD45RA+ CD4+ T cells from PBMCs, pooled from several time points, obtained from a donor given antiretroviral therapy, either interrupted or continuous. Subset given: naive CD4+ CD45RA+ CD45RO- T cells. The rearrangement joins TRBV4-1 to TRBJ2-4; TRBD1 or TRBD2 may be the D gene (6 bases each). The receptor comes from a pool of human donors with HIV. Here the CDR3 DNA reads TGTGCCAGCAGCCCCCGGACTGGGGGGCGCGATCAAAACACCTTGTACTTT. It translates to CASSPRTGGRDQNTLYF.